Listed below are T cell receptor beta chains from one sample, sequenced in a study of Graves' ophthalmopathy and Graves' hyperthyroidism. TCRdb re-called the multiplex PCR reads with MiXCR, one entry per CDR3 protein. This table holds about 1.2 million distinct CDR3 sequences, about two fifths found once. The sample consisted of peripheral blood or thyroid tissue (not recorded which). Every receptor here comes from an adult man with Graves' hyperthyroidism. Both conserved end residues are part of each CDR3.

CDR3: CVTSSTPTFPYGYTF
length: 15
V: TRBV15
J: TRBJ1-2

CDR3: CSVGLVVNTEQYF
length: 13
V: TRBV29-1
J: TRBJ2-7

CDR3: CASSLAGTGKRNTIYF
length: 16
V: TRBV7-9
J: TRBJ1-3

CDR3: CASSSQDRRFIYGYTF
length: 16
V: TRBV12-3/TRBV12-4
J: TRBJ1-2

CDR3: CASSLGGVRAQYF
length: 13
V: TRBV28
J: TRBJ2-5

CDR3: CASSGPAQQETQYF
length: 14
V: TRBV25-1
J: TRBJ2-5

CDR3: CASSYSGTATNEKLFF
length: 16
V: TRBV12-3/TRBV12-4
J: TRBJ1-4

CDR3: CAWSVVEETQYF
length: 12
V: TRBV30
J: TRBJ2-5

CDR3: CSSDGQATSYEQYF
length: 14
V: TRBV29-1
J: TRBJ2-7

CDR3: CASSTQDFWNTEAFF
length: 15
V: TRBV5-4
J: TRBJ1-1

CDR3: CASRRGGGHNQPQHF
length: 15
V: TRBV7-2
J: TRBJ1-5

CDR3: CASAKGREAEQYF
length: 13
V: TRBV5-1
J: TRBJ2-7

CDR3: CASSLRPSGSVNEQYF
length: 16
V: TRBV7-3
J: TRBJ2-7

CDR3: CASSRALFSSGANVLTF
length: 17
V: TRBV15
J: TRBJ2-6

CDR3: CASSLVVQSNQPQHF
length: 15
V: TRBV7-2
J: TRBJ1-5

CDR3: CASLAPGQGYEQYF
length: 14
V: TRBV10-3
J: TRBJ2-7

CDR3: CASSLGIGDRVLVDEQYF
length: 18
V: TRBV7-9
J: TRBJ2-7

CDR3: CASRDTRAEKLFF
length: 13
V: TRBV6-1
J: TRBJ1-4

CDR3: CSAIPGSGVQETQYF
length: 15
V: TRBV20-1
J: TRBJ2-5

CDR3: CSVPVGTGELFF
length: 12
V: TRBV29-1
J: TRBJ2-2

CDR3: CSAYSQDSYEQYF
length: 13
V: TRBV20-1
J: TRBJ2-7

CDR3: CASRPPGTGETEAFF
length: 15
V: TRBV10-3
J: TRBJ1-1

CDR3: CASSYPSGANVLTF
length: 14
V: TRBV7-9
J: TRBJ2-6

CDR3: CASPPANGQPKNTIYF
length: 16
V: TRBV6-1
J: TRBJ1-3

CDR3: CSALPGTGPGEAQYF
length: 15
V: TRBV20-1
J: TRBJ2-5

CDR3: CASSPSPAGDGYAF
length: 14
V: TRBV7-2
J: TRBJ1-2

CDR3: CAISKGQPDQPQHF
length: 14
V: TRBV10-3
J: TRBJ1-5

CDR3: CASSPYGGGEFETQYF
length: 16
V: TRBV6-5
J: TRBJ2-5

CDR3: CASSIAGGSYEQYF
length: 14
V: TRBV19
J: TRBJ2-7

CDR3: CASSQGGQNGYTF
length: 13
V: TRBV12-3/TRBV12-4
J: TRBJ1-2

CDR3: CASSYGASGSLKETQYF
length: 17
V: TRBV12-3/TRBV12-4
J: TRBJ2-5

CDR3: CASSQDFSGSSGANVLTF
length: 18
V: TRBV11-2
J: TRBJ2-6

CDR3: CATSREAIQGGYTF
length: 14
V: TRBV15
J: TRBJ1-2

CDR3: CASSATGALYWDTEAF
length: 16
V: TRBV25-1
J: TRBJ2-6

CDR3: CASSQERVQVNNSPLHF
length: 17
V: TRBV4-3
J: TRBJ1-6

CDR3: CASSFSPANTEAFF
length: 14
V: TRBV12-3/TRBV12-4
J: TRBJ1-1

CDR3: CSVGGRNGNQPQHF
length: 14
V: TRBV20-1
J: TRBJ1-5

CDR3: CASSAVTFGQTATNEKLFF
length: 19
V: TRBV19
J: TRBJ1-4

CDR3: CASSLFSDSTDEQYF
length: 15
V: TRBV5-1
J: TRBJ2-7

CDR3: CASSQDRLAKFSEQYF
length: 16
V: TRBV7-9
J: TRBJ2-7

CDR3: CASSLKGQSLVKTQYF
length: 16
V: TRBV19
J: TRBJ2-5

CDR3: CASSHYGQGMREQYF
length: 15
V: TRBV6-1
J: TRBJ2-7

CDR3: CASSSGTGPEYEQYF
length: 15
V: TRBV5-4
J: TRBJ2-7

CDR3: CASSIANRGGDEQYF
length: 15
V: TRBV19
J: TRBJ2-7

CDR3: CAPDRADTQYF
length: 11
V: TRBV14
J: TRBJ2-3

CDR3: CASSLAGTGLYEQYF
length: 15
V: TRBV6-5
J: TRBJ2-7